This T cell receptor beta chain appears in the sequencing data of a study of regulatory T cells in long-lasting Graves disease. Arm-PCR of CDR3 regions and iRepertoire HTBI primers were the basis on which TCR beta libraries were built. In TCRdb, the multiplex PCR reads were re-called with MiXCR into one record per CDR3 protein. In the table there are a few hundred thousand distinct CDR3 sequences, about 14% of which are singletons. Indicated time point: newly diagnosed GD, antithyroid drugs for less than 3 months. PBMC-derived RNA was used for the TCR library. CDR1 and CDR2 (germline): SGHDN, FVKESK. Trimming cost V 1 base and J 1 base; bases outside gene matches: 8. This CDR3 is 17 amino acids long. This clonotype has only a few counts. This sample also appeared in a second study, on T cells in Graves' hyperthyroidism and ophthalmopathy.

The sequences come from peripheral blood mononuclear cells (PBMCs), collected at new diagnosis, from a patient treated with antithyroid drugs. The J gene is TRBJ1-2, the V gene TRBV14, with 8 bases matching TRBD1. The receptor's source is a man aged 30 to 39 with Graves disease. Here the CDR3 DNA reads TGTGCCAGCAGCCAAGTCCTTGACAGGGGACTTAACTATGGCTACACCTTC. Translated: CASSQVLDRGLNYGYTF.